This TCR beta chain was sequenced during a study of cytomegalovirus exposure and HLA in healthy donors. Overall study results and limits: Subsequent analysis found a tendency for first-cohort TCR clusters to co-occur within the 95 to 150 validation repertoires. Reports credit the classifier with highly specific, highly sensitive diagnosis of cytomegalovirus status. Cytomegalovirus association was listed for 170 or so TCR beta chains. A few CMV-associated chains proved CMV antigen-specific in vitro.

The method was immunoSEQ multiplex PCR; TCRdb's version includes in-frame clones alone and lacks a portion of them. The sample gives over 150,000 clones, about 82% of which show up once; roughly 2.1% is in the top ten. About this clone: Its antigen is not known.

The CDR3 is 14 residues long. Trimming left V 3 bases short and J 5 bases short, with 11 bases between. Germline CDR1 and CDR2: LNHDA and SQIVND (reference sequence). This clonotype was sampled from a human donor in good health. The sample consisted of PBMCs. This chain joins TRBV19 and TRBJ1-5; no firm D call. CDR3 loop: CASSIRKPDQPQHF. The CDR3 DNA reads TGTGCCAGTAGTATTAGAAAGCCTGATCAGCCCCAGCATTTT.